Here is one TCR beta chain with its context. The data derive from a study of control samples from healthy donors and cancer patients. Libraries were prepared by immunoSEQ multiplex PCR; TCRdb keeps only in-frame clonotypes and omits some of them. The sample records around 96,000 clones, 93% being singletons. The CDR3 totals 16 residues. The germline CDR1 and CDR2 sequences are MGHDK and SYGVNS. V was clipped by 3 bases and J by 2 bases, with 14 bases between them. Specimen: blood. The TCR comes from a man younger than 35 in good health. The gene calls are TRBV25-1 and TRBJ2-1; D call uncertain. CDR3 amino acids: CASSETLGITYNEQFF. The CDR3 DNA reads TGTGCCAGCAGTGAGACGCTAGGGATTACCTACAATGAGCAGTTCTTC.